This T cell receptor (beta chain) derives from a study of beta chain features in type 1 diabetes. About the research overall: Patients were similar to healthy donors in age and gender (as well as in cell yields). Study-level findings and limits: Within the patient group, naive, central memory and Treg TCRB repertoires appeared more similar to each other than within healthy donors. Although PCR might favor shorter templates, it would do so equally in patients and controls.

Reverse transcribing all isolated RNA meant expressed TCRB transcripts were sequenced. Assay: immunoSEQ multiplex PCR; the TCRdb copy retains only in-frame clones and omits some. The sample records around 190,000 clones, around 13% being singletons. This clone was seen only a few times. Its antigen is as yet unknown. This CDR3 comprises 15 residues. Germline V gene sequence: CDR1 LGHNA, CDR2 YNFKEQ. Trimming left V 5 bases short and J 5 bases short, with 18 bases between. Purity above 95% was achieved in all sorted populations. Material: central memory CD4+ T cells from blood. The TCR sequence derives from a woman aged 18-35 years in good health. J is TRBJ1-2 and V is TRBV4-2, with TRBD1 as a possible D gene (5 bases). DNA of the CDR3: TGTGCCAGCAGCTTGAGGGCGGGGCGGGGGTATGGCTACACCTTC. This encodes CASSLRAGRGYGYTF.